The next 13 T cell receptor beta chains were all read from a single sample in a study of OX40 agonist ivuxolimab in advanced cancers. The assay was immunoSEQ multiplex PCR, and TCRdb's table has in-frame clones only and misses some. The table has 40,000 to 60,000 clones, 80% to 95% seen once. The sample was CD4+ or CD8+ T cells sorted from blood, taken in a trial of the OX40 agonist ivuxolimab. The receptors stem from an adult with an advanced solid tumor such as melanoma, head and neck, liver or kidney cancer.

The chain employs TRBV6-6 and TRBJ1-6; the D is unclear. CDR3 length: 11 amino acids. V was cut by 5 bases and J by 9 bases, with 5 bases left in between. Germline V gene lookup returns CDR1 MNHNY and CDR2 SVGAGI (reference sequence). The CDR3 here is CASSDGSPLHF. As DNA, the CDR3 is TGTGCCAGCAGTGACGGTTCACCCCTCCACTTT.

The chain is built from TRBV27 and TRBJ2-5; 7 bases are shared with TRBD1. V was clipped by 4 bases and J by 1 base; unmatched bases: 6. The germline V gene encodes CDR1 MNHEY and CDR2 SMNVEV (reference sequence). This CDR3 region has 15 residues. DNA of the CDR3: TGTGCCAGCAGTTCCTCGACAGGGATCCAAGAGACCCAGTACTTC. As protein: CASSSSTGIQETQYF.

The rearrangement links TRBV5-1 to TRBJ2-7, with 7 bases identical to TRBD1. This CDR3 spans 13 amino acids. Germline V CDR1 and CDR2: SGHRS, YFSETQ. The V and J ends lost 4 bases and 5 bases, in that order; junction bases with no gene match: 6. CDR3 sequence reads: CASSGTGADEQYV. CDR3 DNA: TGCGCCAGCAGCGGAACAGGGGCAGACGAGCAGTACGTC.

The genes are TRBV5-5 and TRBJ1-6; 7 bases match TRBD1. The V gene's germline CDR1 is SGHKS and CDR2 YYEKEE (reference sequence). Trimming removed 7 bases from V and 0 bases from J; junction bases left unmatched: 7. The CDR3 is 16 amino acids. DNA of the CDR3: TGTGCCAGCGCGACAGGGTTGAGCTCCTATAATTCACCCCTCCACTTT. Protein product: CASATGLSSYNSPLHF.

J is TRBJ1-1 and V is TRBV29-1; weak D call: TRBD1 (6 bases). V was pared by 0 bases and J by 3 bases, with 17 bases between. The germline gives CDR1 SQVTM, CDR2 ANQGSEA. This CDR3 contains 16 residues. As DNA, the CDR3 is TGCAGCGTTGAAGAGTGGCGGGTTAAGGGGGACACTGAAGCTTTCTTT. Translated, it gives CSVEEWRVKGDTEAFF. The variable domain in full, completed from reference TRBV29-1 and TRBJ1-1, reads SAVISQKPSRDICQRGTSLTIQCQVDSQVTMMFWYRQQPGQSLTLIATANQGSEATYESGFVIDKFPISRPNLTFSTLTVSNMSPEDSSIYLCSVEEWRVKGDTEAFFGQGTRLTVV.

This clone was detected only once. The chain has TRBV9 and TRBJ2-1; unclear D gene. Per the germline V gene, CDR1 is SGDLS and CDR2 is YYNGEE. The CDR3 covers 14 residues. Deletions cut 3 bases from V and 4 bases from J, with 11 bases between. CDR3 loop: CASSAPPGYNEQFF. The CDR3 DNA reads TGTGCCAGCAGCGCCCCCCCCGGTTACAATGAGCAGTTCTTC.

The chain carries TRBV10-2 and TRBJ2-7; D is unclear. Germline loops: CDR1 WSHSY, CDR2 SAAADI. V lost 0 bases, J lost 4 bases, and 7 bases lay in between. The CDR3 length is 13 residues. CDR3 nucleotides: TGCGCCAGCAGTGAGTCGTGGGCATACGAGCAGTACGTC. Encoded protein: CASSESWAYEQYV.

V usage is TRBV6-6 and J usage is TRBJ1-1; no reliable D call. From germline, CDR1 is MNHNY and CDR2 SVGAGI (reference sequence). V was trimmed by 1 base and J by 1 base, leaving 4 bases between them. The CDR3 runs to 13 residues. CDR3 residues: CASSYWGNTEAFF. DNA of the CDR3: TGTGCCAGCAGTTACTGGGGGAACACTGAAGCTTTCTTT.

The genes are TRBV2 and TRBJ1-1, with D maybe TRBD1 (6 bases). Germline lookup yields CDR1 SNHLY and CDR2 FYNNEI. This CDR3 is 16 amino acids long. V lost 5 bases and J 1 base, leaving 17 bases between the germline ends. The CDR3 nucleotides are TGTGCCAGCAGTTATCCGACGACAGGAGAGAACACTGAAGCTTTCTTT. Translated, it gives CASSYPTTGENTEAFF.

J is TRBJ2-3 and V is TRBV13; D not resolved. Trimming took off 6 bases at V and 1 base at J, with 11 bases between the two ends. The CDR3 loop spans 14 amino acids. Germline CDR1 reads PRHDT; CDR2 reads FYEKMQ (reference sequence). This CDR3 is CASSPDFGTDTQYF. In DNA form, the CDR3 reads TGTGCCAGCAGTCCCGATTTTGGCACAGATACGCAGTATTTT. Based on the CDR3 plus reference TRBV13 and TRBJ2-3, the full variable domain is AAGVIQSPRHLIKEKRETATLKCYPIPRHDTVYWYQQGPGQDPQFLISFYEKMQSDKGSIPDRFSAQQFSDYHSELNMSSLELGDSALYFCASSPDFGTDTQYFGPGTRLTVL.

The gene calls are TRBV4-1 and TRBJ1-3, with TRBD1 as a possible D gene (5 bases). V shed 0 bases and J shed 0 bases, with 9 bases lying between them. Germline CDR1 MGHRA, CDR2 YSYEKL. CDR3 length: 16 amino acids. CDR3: CASSQDPGTSGNTIYF. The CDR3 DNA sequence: TGCGCCAGCAGCCAAGATCCAGGGACCTCTGGAAACACCATATATTTT.

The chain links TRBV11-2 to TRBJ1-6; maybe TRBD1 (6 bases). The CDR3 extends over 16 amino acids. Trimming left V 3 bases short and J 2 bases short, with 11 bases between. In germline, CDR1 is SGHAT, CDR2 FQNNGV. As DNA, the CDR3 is TGTGCCAGCAGCTTCTCAGGGGTCCCCTATAATTCACCCCTCCACTTT. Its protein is CASSFSGVPYNSPLHF.

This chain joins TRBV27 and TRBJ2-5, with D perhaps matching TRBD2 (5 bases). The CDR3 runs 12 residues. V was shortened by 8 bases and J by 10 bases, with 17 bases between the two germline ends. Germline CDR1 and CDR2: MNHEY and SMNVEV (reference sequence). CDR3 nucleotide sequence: TGTGCCAGCCGCCCGGGAAGTGGGGTCCAGTACTTC. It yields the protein CASRPGSGVQYF.